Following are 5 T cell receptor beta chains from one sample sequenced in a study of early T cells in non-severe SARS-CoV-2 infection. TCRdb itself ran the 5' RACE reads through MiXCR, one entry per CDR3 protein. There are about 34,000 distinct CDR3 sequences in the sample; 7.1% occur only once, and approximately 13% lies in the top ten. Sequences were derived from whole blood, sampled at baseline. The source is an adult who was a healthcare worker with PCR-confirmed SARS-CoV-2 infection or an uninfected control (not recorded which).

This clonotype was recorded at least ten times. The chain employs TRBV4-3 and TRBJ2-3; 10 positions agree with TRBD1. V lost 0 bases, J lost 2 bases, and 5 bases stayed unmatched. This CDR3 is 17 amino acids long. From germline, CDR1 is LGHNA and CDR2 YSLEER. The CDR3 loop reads CASSQDGQGDPTDTQYF. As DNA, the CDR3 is TGCGCCAGCAGCCAAGATGGACAGGGGGACCCCACAGATACGCAGTATTTT.

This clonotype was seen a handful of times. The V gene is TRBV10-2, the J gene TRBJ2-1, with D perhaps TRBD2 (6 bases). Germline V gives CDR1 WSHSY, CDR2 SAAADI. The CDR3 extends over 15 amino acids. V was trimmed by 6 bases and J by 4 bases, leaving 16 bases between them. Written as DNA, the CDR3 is TGCGCCAGCAGCATGGGACTCCCCGAATACAATGAGCAGTTCTTC. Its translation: CASSMGLPEYNEQFF.

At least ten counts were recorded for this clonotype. The CDR3 nucleotides read TGCAGTGCTAGGTTGGGGGGCAGGCGGAACACTGAAGCTTTCTTT. Amino acids: CSARLGGRRNTEAFF. This chain links TRBV20-1 with TRBJ1-1; perhaps TRBD1 as D (6 bases). The CDR3 has 15 residues. CDR1 is DFQATT, CDR2 SNEGSKA, per germline (reference sequence). V was shortened by 3 bases and J by 1 base, with 15 bases between the two germline ends.

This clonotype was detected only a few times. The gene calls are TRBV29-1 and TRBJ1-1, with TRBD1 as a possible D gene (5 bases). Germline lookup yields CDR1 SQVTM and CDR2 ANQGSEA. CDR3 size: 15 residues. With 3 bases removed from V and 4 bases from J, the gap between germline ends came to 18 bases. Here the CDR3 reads CSVDYLFGGGTEAFF. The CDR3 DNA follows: TGCAGCGTTGACTATCTGTTCGGGGGTGGCACTGAAGCTTTCTTT.

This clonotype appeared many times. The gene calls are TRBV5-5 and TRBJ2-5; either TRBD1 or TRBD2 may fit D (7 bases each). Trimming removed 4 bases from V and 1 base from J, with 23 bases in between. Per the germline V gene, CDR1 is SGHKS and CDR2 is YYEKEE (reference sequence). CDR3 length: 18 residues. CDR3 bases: TGTGCCAGCAGCAGGCGCATTGGGGGAGGGGGCCCCCAAGAGACCCAGTACTTC. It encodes CASSRRIGGGGPQETQYF.